Detailed here is one TCR beta chain. Its antigen is currently unknown. The data are from a study of cytomegalovirus exposure and HLA in healthy donors. Study-wide results and limits: Highly shared variants forming one cluster were likely a sequencing artifact.

60 Vbeta and 13 Jbeta primers were used in PCR. As originally analysed: About 12 million of the 75 million to 95 million unique TCR beta chains counted in a later analysis were shared. Measured with immunoSEQ multiplex PCR; TCRdb has only the in-frame clones, and not every one. V, J and clone size reflect that table, while D and trimming were determined from the DNA. This table holds about 130,000 clones, more than 65% found once. The clonotype was recovered from a woman aged 18-35 years in good health and CMV-seropositive. Sequences were obtained from PBMCs.

CDR3 DNA: TGCGCCAGCAGCTTGGCCGGTAGCGGGGGGTATGGTGAGCAGTTCTTC. Translating it yields CASSLAGSGGYGEQFF. The V and J genes are TRBV5-1 and TRBJ2-1; 10 positions agree with TRBD2. With V trimmed by 0 bases and J by 9 bases, 9 bases remained unmatched. Per the germline V gene, CDR1 is SGHRS and CDR2 is YFSETQ. The CDR3 spans 16 residues.